The 25 T cell receptor beta chains presented below share a single source sample, sequenced in a study of T cells in tuberculosis. Time point meaning: new active TB diagnosis, blood taken before or within 7 days of starting treatment. Clones were read by immunoSEQ multiplex PCR, and TCRdb kept only the in-frame ones, dropping some. The sample lists tens of thousands of clones, around 93% seen once, with 2.4% in the top ten. This specimen consisted of PBMCs, obtained at tuberculosis diagnosis. These receptors originate from an adult with tuberculosis.

V is TRBV12-5 and J is TRBJ2-2; maybe TRBD1 (5 bases). Germline CDR1 and CDR2: LGHNT and FRNRAP. The length of the CDR3 is 17 residues. V was shortened by 1 base and J by 4 bases, with 16 bases between the two germline ends. CDR3 protein: CASGLASGIGATGELFF. The CDR3 DNA reads TGTGCTAGTGGTTTGGCATCAGGGATAGGGGCCACCGGGGAGCTGTTTTTT.

The gene calls are TRBV4-1 and TRBJ2-1; 9 positions match TRBD2. The CDR3 contains 16 residues. From germline, CDR1 is MGHRA and CDR2 YSYEKL. V lost 1 base to trimming and J lost 10 bases; unmatched junction nucleotides: 11. CDR3 DNA sequence: TGCGCCAGCAGCCAAGTCGATATGGGACTAGCCAAAGAGCAGTTCTTC. Translating gives CASSQVDMGLAKEQFF.

This chain uses TRBV2 with TRBJ1-4; 11 bases are a match to TRBD1. V lost 3 bases and J lost 3; bases outside the gene matches: 6. CDR3 length: 17 residues. CDR1 is SNHLY and CDR2 is FYNNEI in the germline V gene. The CDR3 here is CASSDQGQGDPNEKLFF. In nucleotides, the CDR3 is TGTGCCAGCAGTGATCAGGGACAGGGGGATCCTAATGAAAAACTGTTTTTT.

The rearrangement uses TRBV2 and TRBJ1-5; TRBD1 agrees at 9 bases. This CDR3 is built from 15 residues. V shed 6 bases and J 4 bases; nucleotides not matched to a gene: 7. CDR1 is SNHLY, CDR2 FYNNEI, per germline. CDR3 loop: CASRALGTGNQPQHF. The CDR3, as DNA: TGTGCCAGCAGGGCTTTGGGGACAGGGAATCAGCCCCAGCATTTT.

This clone is a singleton in its sample. The chain has TRBV7-2 and TRBJ2-3, with TRBD1 identical over 8 bases. Trimming took 4 bases from V and 6 from J; bases not matched to a gene: 9. The CDR3 has 15 amino acids. Germline V CDR1 and CDR2: SGHTA, FQGNSA. The CDR3 sequence is CASSSNRGAGDTQYF. The CDR3 region has the DNA TGTGCCAGCAGCTCCAACAGGGGGGCAGGGGATACGCAGTATTTT. Together with reference TRBV7-2 and TRBJ2-3, the CDR3 gives the full variable domain: GAGVSQSPSNKVTEKGKDVELRCDPISGHTALYWYRQSLGQGLEFLIYFQGNSAPDKSGLPSDRFSAERTGGSVSTLTIQRTQQEDSAVYLCASSSNRGAGDTQYFGPGTRLTVL.

Here the CDR3 reads CASSSTGMNTEAFF. Written as DNA, the CDR3 is TGCGCCAGCAGCTCGACAGGGATGAACACTGAAGCTTTCTTT. The chain is built from TRBV4-3 and TRBJ1-1, with 7 bases identical to TRBD1. Losses at the gene ends were 5 bases for V and 0 bases for J; bases not matched to a gene: 3. The germline V gene encodes CDR1 LGHNA and CDR2 YSLEER. This CDR3 spans 14 amino acids.

The CDR3 DNA is TGTGCCAGCAGCGGATCCCGGGGAACAGATACGCAGTATTTT. This gives the protein CASSGSRGTDTQYF. The chain employs TRBV9 and TRBJ2-3, with a tentative D call TRBD2 (5 bases). Germline V gene lookup returns CDR1 SGDLS and CDR2 YYNGEE. The germline V and J ends were trimmed by 3 bases and 3 bases, with 11 bases remaining between them. This CDR3 is built from 14 residues.

The V gene is TRBV20-1, the J gene TRBJ2-7; D unresolved. V lost 6 bases and J 5 bases, leaving 11 bases between the germline ends. CDR3 length equals 11 residues. Germline lookup yields CDR1 DFQATT and CDR2 SNEGSKA (reference sequence). CDR3 in amino acids: CSANVRDEQYF. The CDR3 DNA sequence: TGCAGTGCAAATGTTAGAGACGAGCAGTACTTC.

The chain carries TRBV13 and TRBJ1-1; the D is unclear. This CDR3 comprises 14 residues. V shed 2 bases and J shed 0 bases, with 7 bases lying between them. Germline values: CDR1 PRHDT, CDR2 FYEKMQ (reference sequence). Here the CDR3 reads CASSLLQMNTEAFF. The CDR3 DNA reads as TGTGCCAGCAGCTTATTACAGATGAACACTGAAGCTTTCTTT.

This rearrangement joins TRBV6-1 to TRBJ2-5; 7 bases match TRBD1. V lost 3 bases and J lost 1; bases outside the gene matches: 5. CDR1 is MNHNS, CDR2 SASEGT, per germline. The CDR3 has 15 residues. In DNA form, the CDR3 reads TGTGCCAGCAGTGAGCTACAGGGGAGCCAAGAGACCCAGTACTTC. As protein: CASSELQGSQETQYF.

This sequence joins TRBV7-2 and TRBJ2-1, with 10 bases that match TRBD2. V dropped 5 bases and J dropped 2; count of bases not matched to a gene: 6. The CDR3 totals 16 residues. Germline assignment: CDR1 SGHTA and CDR2 FQGNSA. This chain's CDR3 is CASSPILAGTYNEQFF. The CDR3 nucleotides are TGTGCCAGCAGCCCGATACTAGCGGGGACCTACAATGAGCAGTTCTTC.

The chain employs TRBV6-5 and TRBJ2-7, with 7 bases that match TRBD1. The CDR3 loop spans 15 amino acids. CDR1 MNHEY and CDR2 SVGAGI come from the germline V gene. With 2 bases clipped from V and 4 bases from J, the junction kept 8 bases outside the gene matches. The DNA for the CDR3 is TGTGCCAGCAGTTACCGCGCCGACAGGGTTTACGAGCAGTACTTC. It translates to CASSYRADRVYEQYF.

The chain is built from TRBV28 and TRBJ1-1, with TRBD1 as a possible D gene (6 bases). This CDR3 contains 15 residues. CDR1 MDHEN and CDR2 SYDVKM come from the germline V gene. Trimming took off 2 bases at V and 0 bases at J, with 10 bases between the two ends. The DNA for the CDR3 is TGTGCCAGCAGTTTAGGGGGCGCTATGAACACTGAAGCTTTCTTT. Amino acids: CASSLGGAMNTEAFF.

The count of this clone is one. CDR3: CASSLGRTDTQYF. CDR3 in DNA: TGTGCCAGCAGCTTGGGTCGGACAGATACGCAGTATTTT. This rearrangement joins TRBV5-4 to TRBJ2-3; D gene unclear. Trimming stripped 0 bases from V and 3 bases from J, with 5 bases between. CDR3 size: 13 residues. Germline V gene lookup returns CDR1 SGHNT and CDR2 YYREEE (reference sequence).

The CDR3 is CASSLRSLQGSTDTQYF. The CDR3 DNA reads TGTGCCAGCAGCTTGAGGTCTCTGCAGGGAAGCACAGATACGCAGTATTTT. The J gene is TRBJ2-3, the V gene TRBV5-5, with D possibly TRBD1 on 5 matching bases. Per the germline V gene, CDR1 is SGHKS and CDR2 is YYEKEE (reference sequence). The length of the CDR3 is 17 residues. Trimming removed 1 base at V and 0 bases at J, with 15 bases between.

This clone has more than one count but fewer than ten. The rearrangement joins TRBV27 to TRBJ1-6; no reliable D call. Per germline, CDR1 MNHEY and CDR2 SMNVEV (reference sequence). Trimming cost V 2 bases and J 11 bases, with 7 bases left between them. CDR3 length: 12 residues. The CDR3 DNA reads TGTGCCAGCAGTTTACGACGGGCACCCCTCCACTTT. Amino acids: CASSLRRAPLHF.

The gene calls are TRBV15 and TRBJ1-4, with 7 bases matching TRBD1. CDR1 and CDR2 from the germline V gene are LNHNV and YYDKDF (reference sequence). V shed 1 base and J 4 bases; nucleotides not matched to a gene: 15. The CDR3 runs to 19 residues. The CDR3 region has the DNA TGTGCCACCAGCAGAGTATGGGGCCGCAGGGGGGTCGGTAATGAAAAACTGTTTTTT. It specifies CATSRVWGRRGVGNEKLFF.

The J gene is TRBJ2-1, the V gene TRBV6-5; D ambiguous. The CDR3 covers 13 residues. Trimming took off 2 bases at V and 5 bases at J, with 7 bases between the two ends. Germline loops: CDR1 MNHEY, CDR2 SVGAGI. CDR3 nucleotide sequence: TGTGCCAGCAGTTACAACAGACACAATGAGCAGTTCTTC. The encoded protein is CASSYNRHNEQFF.

V usage is TRBV7-6 and J usage is TRBJ2-1; 8 nucleotides line up with TRBD1. CDR1 is SGHVS and CDR2 is FNYEAQ in the germline V gene. The CDR3 covers 15 residues. The trim removed 4 bases at V and 1 base at J, leaving 3 bases unmatched. CDR3 amino acids: CASSSWTGSYNEQFF. Written as DNA, the CDR3 is TGTGCCAGCAGCTCATGGACAGGGTCCTACAATGAGCAGTTCTTC.

V usage is TRBV5-1 and J usage is TRBJ1-2, with D unresolved. CDR3 length: 12 amino acids. The germline gives CDR1 SGHRS, CDR2 YFSETQ. Trimming removed 0 bases from V and 8 bases from J, with 8 bases in between. CDR3 amino acids: CASSLDSPGYTF. CDR3 sequence (DNA): TGCGCCAGCAGCTTGGACAGCCCGGGCTACACCTTC.

The rearrangement uses TRBV2 and TRBJ2-3, with 15 bases matching TRBD2. CDR1 is SNHLY, CDR2 FYNNEI, per germline. J was trimmed by 3 bases and V by 6 bases; bases with no gene match: 4. The CDR3 consists of 16 residues. The CDR3 nucleotides are TGTGCCAGCAGGCGGACTAGCGGGGGGGCAACAGATACGCAGTATTTT. Translation gives CASRRTSGGATDTQYF.

The chain recombines TRBV2 with TRBJ2-2, with a possible D match to TRBD1 (6 bases). The V gene's germline CDR1 is SNHLY and CDR2 FYNNEI. This CDR3 comprises 12 residues. Between the trimmed V and J ends, which lost 6 bases and 5 bases, there was a span of 7 bases. DNA of the CDR3: TGTGCCAGCAGAAGGGGGACCGGGGAGCTGTTTTTT. Amino acids: CASRRGTGELFF.

This chain uses TRBV2 with TRBJ1-1, with unresolved D. Germline CDR1 and CDR2: SNHLY and FYNNEI. V was clipped by 3 bases and J by 6 bases, with 11 bases between them. This CDR3 spans 13 amino acids. CDR3 in DNA: TGTGCCAGCAGTGAGACGGTGGGCGCTGAAGCTTTCTTT. It specifies CASSETVGAEAFF.

This chain connects TRBV11-2 to TRBJ1-1, with 7 bases fitting TRBD1. V dropped 2 bases and J dropped 11; count of bases not matched to a gene: 8. The germline gives CDR1 SGHAT, CDR2 FQNNGV. This CDR3 spans 13 amino acids. The CDR3 coding sequence is TGTGCCAGCAGCTTATTGAGACAGGACAGGGCTTTCTTT. Protein: CASSLLRQDRAFF.

Only one count was recorded for this clone. The rearrangement uses TRBV5-1 and TRBJ1-1; no clear D. CDR1 is SGHRS, CDR2 YFSETQ, per germline. The V end was cut by 1 base, the J end by 0 bases, with 10 bases between. The CDR3 contains 15 residues. The CDR3 bases are TGCGCCAGCAGCTTGTGGCCGGGGATGAACACTGAAGCTTTCTTT. This codes for CASSLWPGMNTEAFF.